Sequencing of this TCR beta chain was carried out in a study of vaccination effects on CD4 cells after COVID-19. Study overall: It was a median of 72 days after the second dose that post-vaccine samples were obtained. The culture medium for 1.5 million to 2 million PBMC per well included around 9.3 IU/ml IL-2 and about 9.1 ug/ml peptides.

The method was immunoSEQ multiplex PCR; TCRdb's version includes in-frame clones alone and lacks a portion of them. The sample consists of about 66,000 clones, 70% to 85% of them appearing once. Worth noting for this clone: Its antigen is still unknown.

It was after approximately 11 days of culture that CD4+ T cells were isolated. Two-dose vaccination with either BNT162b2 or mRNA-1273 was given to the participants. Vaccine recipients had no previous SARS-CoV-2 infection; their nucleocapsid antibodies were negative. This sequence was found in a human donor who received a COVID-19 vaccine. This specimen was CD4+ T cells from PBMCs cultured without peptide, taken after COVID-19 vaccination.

CDR3 bases: TGTGCCAGCAGCTTACGGAAAACTACAGATACGCAGTATTTT. Its translation: CASSLRKTTDTQYF. J is TRBJ2-3 and V is TRBV7-2; no clear D gene. This CDR3 has 14 residues. Germline CDR1 reads SGHTA; CDR2 reads FQGNSA. V shed 2 bases and J shed 3 bases, with 9 bases lying between them.